This section outlines one T cell receptor (beta chain) sequence together with its context. Adults between about 18 and 89 years of age took part from about two dozen US areas. The CDR3 runs to 16 residues. Germline values: CDR1 SGHVS, CDR2 FQNEAQ. V shed 5 bases, J shed 4 bases, and the junction held 9 bases outside the gene matches. The data stem from a study of blood T cell repertoires in COVID-19. Looking at the study overall: COVID-19 samples, acute and convalescent, were from the United States, Italy and Spain.

In the source study's methods: The authors estimated nucleated cell counts from reference gene primer amplification. TCRdb's table, derived via immunoSEQ multiplex PCR, lists solely in-frame clones and lacks some. D and trimming come from the DNA, and the V and J calls and clone size come from that table. The top ten clones hold 0.7% to 0.95% of a sample with over 350,000 clones, approximately 91% of them seen once. The chain employs TRBV7-8 and TRBJ2-1, with TRBD1 matching over 9 bases. What was sequenced was PBMCs or T cells enriched from blood (not recorded which). The TCR comes from a woman aged 35 to 49 who had been exposed to COVID-19. CDR3 sequence reads: CASSLTSGQGYNEQFF. The CDR3, as DNA: TGTGCCAGCAGCCTAACCTCGGGACAGGGTTACAATGAGCAGTTCTTC.